This T cell receptor beta chain was sequenced for a study of T cell responses to AZD1222 COVID-19 vaccine. Points from the study as a whole: Clonal diversity was possibly underestimated; the donors were predominantly white British and more often female.

This clone turned up a few times. What it recognizes is unknown. CDR1 is LNHDA and CDR2 is SQIVND in the germline V gene (reference sequence). V shed 11 bases and J 2 bases; nucleotides not matched to a gene: 15. This CDR3 contains 17 residues. Profiling relied on immunoSEQ multiplex PCR, and the TCRdb table lists in-frame clones only, not all of them. The sample carries about 86,000 clones, roughly nine tenths recorded once. V usage is TRBV19 and J usage is TRBJ1-5, with 10 bases lining up with TRBD1. The sequenced sample was peripheral blood, obtained on day 0 of AZD1222 vaccination. The source is an adult in good health. CDR3: CASHRTGGTWGNQPQHF. The CDR3 bases are TGTGCCTCACACAGGACAGGGGGGACCTGGGGCAATCAGCCCCAGCATTTT.